Listed below are T cell receptor beta chains from one sample, sequenced in a study of shared clonotypes between healthy human individuals. Profiled with immunoSEQ multiplex PCR; TCRdb holds only in-frame clones, not every one. Of under 120,000 clones listed, about 72% are singletons. The source material was memory CD8+ T cells sorted from blood. The receptor set was obtained from a woman aged 25 to 39 in good health. Each CDR3 is given with its conserved first and last residue. D genes are given only for firm matches. A row's size may be missing; if present it is once, few, many or a size class.

>TRBJ1-1|.|TRBV25-1|TRBD1
CATQGENTEAFF
TGTGCCACCCAGGGGGAGAACACTGAAGCTTTCTTT
>TRBJ2-1|once|TRBV19|.
CASSIGQINEQFF
TGTGCCAGTAGTATTGGACAGATTAATGAGCAGTTCTTC
>TRBJ1-1|.|TRBV13|.
CASSLPGQTEAFF
TGTGCCAGCAGCCTACCGGGCCAAACTGAAGCTTTCTTT
>TRBJ1-2|.|TRBV5-4|TRBD1
CASRSDREEGYTF
TGTGCCAGCAGGTCGGACAGGGAGGAAGGCTACACCTTC
>TRBJ1-5|few|TRBV5-6|.
CASSLGTTGPYSNQPQHF
TGTGCCAGCAGCTTGGGGACGACAGGACCTTATAGCAATCAGCCCCAGCATTTT
>TRBJ1-4|few|TRBV5-3|.
CARSGTRGWGEKLFF
TGTGCCAGAAGCGGAACCAGGGGTTGGGGTGAAAAACTGTTTTTT
>TRBJ1-5|few|TRBV7-5|.
CVRTLGTPGQPQHF
TGTGTCAGAACCTTGGGGACGCCGGGGCAGCCCCAGCATTTT
>TRBJ2-1|few|TRBV12-5|TRBD2
CACPELAGGGYNEQFF
TGTGCTTGCCCTGAGCTAGCGGGAGGGGGGTACAATGAGCAGTTCTTC
>TRBJ2-3|medium-sized|TRBV19|.
CASSIGLYTDTQYF
TGTGCCAGTAGTATTGGACTCTACACAGATACGCAGTATTTT
>TRBJ1-1|.|TRBV9|.
CASSPHGDYATEAFF
TGTGCCAGCAGCCCACACGGCGACTATGCCACTGAAGCTTTCTTT
>TRBJ2-1|few|TRBV5-4|.
CASSLVQDGFNEQFF
TGTGCCAGCAGCTTGGTTCAGGACGGTTTCAATGAGCAGTTCTTC
>TRBJ2-1|.|TRBV7-9|TRBD1
CASSPRDRVLNEQFF
TGTGCCAGCAGCCCGCGGGACAGGGTCCTTAATGAGCAGTTCTTC
>TRBJ2-1|.|TRBV28|.
CASSFSGGTRYNEQFF
TGTGCCAGCAGTTTTTCTGGCGGGACGAGGTACAATGAGCAGTTCTTC
>TRBJ2-3|many|TRBV6-4|TRBD2
CASSLAGGTDTQYF
TGTGCCAGCAGTTTAGCGGGAGGCACAGATACGCAGTATTTT
>TRBJ1-2|.|TRBV15|.
CATSTREGVWAHYGYTF
TGTGCCACCAGCACGAGGGAGGGGGTGTGGGCTCACTATGGCTACACCTTC
>TRBJ2-3|.|TRBV9|.
CASSFGGGSDTQYF
TGTGCCAGCAGTTTCGGCGGCGGATCAGATACGCAGTATTTT
>TRBJ2-5|.|TRBV7-8|.
CASSLILALGGQETQYF
TGTGCCAGCAGCTTAATACTCGCTCTTGGGGGGCAAGAGACCCAGTACTTC
>TRBJ2-1|.|TRBV7-3|TRBD2
CASSLIAGGRHSYNEQFF
TGTGCCAGCAGCTTAATAGCGGGAGGGCGTCACTCCTACAATGAGCAGTTCTTC
>TRBJ2-7|.|TRBV30|.
CAWSVWGSYEQYF
TGTGCCTGGAGTGTGTGGGGAAGCTACGAGCAGTACTTC
>TRBJ2-7|once|TRBV27|TRBD1
CATTGADSYEQYF
TGTGCCACAACAGGGGCGGACTCCTACGAGCAGTACTTC
>TRBJ1-5|few|TRBV28|.
CASSLRQNSNQPQHF
TGTGCCAGCAGTTTAAGGCAGAATAGCAATCAGCCCCAGCATTTT
>TRBJ2-1|.|TRBV5-1|.
CASSLCRTSVYNEQFF
TGCGCCAGCAGCTTGTGTAGGACATCTGTCTACAATGAGCAGTTCTTC
>TRBJ2-6|.|TRBV15|.
CATSAQQGSGANVLTF
TGTGCCACCAGCGCTCAACAGGGCTCTGGGGCCAACGTCCTGACTTTC
>TRBJ1-5|.|TRBV7-2|TRBD1
CASSPGTGINQPQHF
TGTGCCAGCAGCCCTGGGACAGGGATTAATCAGCCCCAGCATTTT
>TRBJ2-7|few|TRBV7-6|.
CASSPQGQVGQYF
TGTGCCAGCAGCCCCCAGGGGCAAGTGGGGCAGTACTTC
>TRBJ1-2|.|TRBV13|.
CASSLGRRGYGYTF
TGTGCCAGCAGCTTAGGACGGAGAGGGTATGGCTACACCTTC
>TRBJ1-4|.|TRBV9|.
CASSPRQNTNEKLFF
TGTGCCAGCAGCCCCCGACAGAACACTAATGAAAAACTGTTTTTT
>TRBJ1-5|.|TRBV6-1|.
CASSEAHGYSNQPQHF
TGTGCCAGCAGTGAAGCGCATGGCTATAGCAATCAGCCCCAGCATTTT
>TRBJ1-1|.|TRBV6-5|.
CASSLQGGLFLAFF
TGTGCCAGCAGCTTACAGGGAGGTTTGTTTCTAGCTTTCTTT
>TRBJ2-3|few|TRBV6-1|.
CASSAETGSVDTQYF
TGTGCCAGCAGTGCCGAGACGGGCAGCGTGGATACGCAGTATTTT
>TRBJ1-5|once|TRBV4-1|TRBD1
CASSLQTGLNQPQHF
TGCGCCAGCAGCCTACAGACAGGGCTCAATCAGCCCCAGCATTTT
>TRBJ1-1|once|TRBV27|TRBD1
CASSSGTGNEAFF
TGTGCCAGCAGTTCCGGGACAGGGAATGAAGCTTTCTTT
>TRBJ2-1|.|TRBV2|.
CASASDNYNEQFF
TGTGCCAGCGCCTCGGACAATTACAATGAGCAGTTCTTC
>TRBJ2-1|few|TRBV11-2|TRBD2
CASSLGGLAGPEQFF
TGTGCCAGCAGCTTAGGAGGTCTAGCGGGACCTGAGCAGTTCTTC
>TRBJ2-7|many|TRBV5-1|.
CASSHSYEQYF
TGCGCCAGCAGCCACTCCTACGAGCAGTACTTC
>TRBJ2-7|.|TRBV13|.
CASSSPRALRTLNVYEQYF
TGTGCCAGCAGCTCCCCCAGGGCCTTGCGGACCCTAAATGTGTACGAGCAGTACTTC
>TRBJ2-1|.|TRBV19|.
CASSTYNEQFF
TGTGCCAGTAGTACTTACAATGAGCAGTTCTTC
>TRBJ2-7|.|TRBV9|TRBD1
CASSPTQGILSYEQYF
TGTGCCAGCAGCCCGACACAGGGGATCCTTTCCTACGAGCAGTACTTC
>TRBJ1-2|.|TRBV2|.
CASRSRVGYTF
TGTGCCAGCAGGTCCCGCGTCGGCTACACCTTC
>TRBJ2-3|.|TRBV11-2|.
CASSLVGGTSTDTQYF
TGTGCCAGCAGCTTAGTTGGCGGGACTAGCACAGATACGCAGTATTTT
>TRBJ2-3|.|TRBV5-1|TRBD2
CASSPGLAAAPSDTQYF
TGCGCCAGCAGCCCGGGACTAGCGGCAGCCCCCTCAGATACGCAGTATTTT
>TRBJ2-5|many|TRBV2|.
CASSGYQETQYF
TGTGCCAGCAGTGGCTACCAAGAGACCCAGTACTTC
>TRBJ1-2|.|TRBV4-1|TRBD1
CASSLGQGEGNGYTF
TGCGCCAGCAGCCTAGGACAGGGCGAGGGGAATGGCTACACCTTC
>TRBJ2-1|.|TRBV5-1|TRBD2
CASSSGLAGGHNEQFF
TGCGCCAGCAGCTCAGGACTAGCGGGAGGGCACAATGAGCAGTTCTTC
>TRBJ1-1|.|TRBV7-8|.
CASSLTSNTEAFF
TGTGCCAGCAGCTTAACATCGAACACTGAAGCTTTCTTT
>TRBJ2-3|.|TRBV27|.
CASSLSLPRTLSTDTQYF
TGTGCCAGCAGTTTATCCCTCCCTCGCACCCTTAGCACAGATACGCAGTATTTT
>TRBJ2-7|.|TRBV7-9|.
CASSFVGGEQYF
TGTGCCAGCAGCTTCGTCGGGGGCGAGCAGTACTTC
>TRBJ2-3|.|TRBV6-4|TRBD2
CASSDSAGGVTDTQYF
TGTGCCAGCAGTGACTCTGCGGGAGGAGTCACAGATACGCAGTATTTT
>TRBJ1-2|.|TRBV11-2|.
CASSQGQNYGYTF
TGTGCCAGCAGCCAGGGACAAAACTATGGCTACACCTTC
>TRBJ2-7|few|TRBV6-1|.
CASSQEGASSYEQYF
TGTGCCAGCAGCCAAGAGGGCGCTAGCTCCTACGAGCAGTACTTC
>TRBJ1-1|.|TRBV5-4|.
CASSLWGADTEAFF
TGTGCCAGCAGCTTGTGGGGGGCTGACACTGAAGCTTTCTTT
>TRBJ2-7|.|TRBV7-9|.
CASSGRWKSYEQYF
TGTGCCAGCAGCGGGCGGTGGAAATCCTACGAGCAGTACTTC
>TRBJ2-4|many|TRBV15|.
CATSRGTGGLNIQYF
TGTGCCACCAGCAGAGGAACGGGGGGCCTAAACATTCAGTACTTC
>TRBJ2-3|.|TRBV29-1|.
CSVEDQVTGSTDTQYF
TGCAGCGTTGAAGATCAGGTGACAGGTAGCACAGATACGCAGTATTTT
>TRBJ2-7|.|TRBV7-8|.
CASNPTRGRKDEQYF
TGTGCCAGCAATCCGACGCGGGGAAGGAAGGACGAGCAGTACTTC
>TRBJ2-5|.|TRBV9|.
CASSVVSGETQYF
TGTGCCAGCAGCGTAGTTTCCGGGGAGACCCAGTACTTC
>TRBJ1-2|once|TRBV9|.
CASSGGMQPYGYTF
TGTGCCAGCAGCGGGGGGATGCAACCCTATGGCTACACCTTC